This TCR beta chain was documented in a study of T cells in Graves' hyperthyroidism and ophthalmopathy. This clonotype has ten or more counts. The germline gives CDR1 MNHNS, CDR2 SASEGT. The CDR3 loop spans 17 amino acids. V lost 7 bases to trimming and J lost 3 bases; unmatched junction nucleotides: 17. Researchers took RNA transcripts and amplified the TCR beta CDR3 regions from them. The TCR CDR3 was amplified in a first-round RT-PCR using the HTBI primer set. TCRdb used MiXCR to reprocess the multiplex PCR reads, holding one entry per CDR3 protein. Of some 440,000 distinct CDR3 sequences listed, approximately 15% are singletons. Orbital computed tomography, thyroid ultrasound, serum thyroxine and TRAb, and clinical symptoms together informed the diagnoses. The authors obtained PBMCs from around 11 ml of fresh peripheral blood.

This clonotype originated in a young woman with Graves' hyperthyroidism. The rearrangement uses TRBV6-1 and TRBJ1-1; TRBD1 matches 7 bases. Sequencing input: blood. The CDR3 sequence: CASKIRGSGTSYTEAFF. Written as DNA, the CDR3 is TGTGCCAGCAAAATCAGGGGGTCCGGAACATCTTACACTGAAGCTTTCTTT.